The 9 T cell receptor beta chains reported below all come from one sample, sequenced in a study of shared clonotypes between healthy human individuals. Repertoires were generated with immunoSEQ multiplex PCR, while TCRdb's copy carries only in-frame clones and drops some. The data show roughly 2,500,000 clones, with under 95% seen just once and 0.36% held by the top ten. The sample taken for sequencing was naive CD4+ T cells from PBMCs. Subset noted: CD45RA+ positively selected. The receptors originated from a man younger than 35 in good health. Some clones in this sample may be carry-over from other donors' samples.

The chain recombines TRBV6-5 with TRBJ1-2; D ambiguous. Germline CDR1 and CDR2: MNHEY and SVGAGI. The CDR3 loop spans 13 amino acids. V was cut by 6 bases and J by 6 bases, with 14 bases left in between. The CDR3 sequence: CASSSHAGNGYTF. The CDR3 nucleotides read TGTGCCAGCAGCTCACATGCGGGGAATGGCTACACCTTC.

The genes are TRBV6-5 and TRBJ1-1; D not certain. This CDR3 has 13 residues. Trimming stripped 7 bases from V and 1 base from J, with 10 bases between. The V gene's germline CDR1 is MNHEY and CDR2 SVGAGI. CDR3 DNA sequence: TGTGCCAGCACCCTTGGGAGGAACACTGAAGCTTTCTTT. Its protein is CASTLGRNTEAFF.

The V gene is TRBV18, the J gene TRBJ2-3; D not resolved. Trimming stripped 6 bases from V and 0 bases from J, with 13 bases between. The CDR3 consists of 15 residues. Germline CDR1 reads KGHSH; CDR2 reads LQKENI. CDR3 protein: CASSHNGRSTDTQYF. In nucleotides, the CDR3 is TGTGCCAGCTCCCATAACGGCCGGAGCACAGATACGCAGTATTTT.

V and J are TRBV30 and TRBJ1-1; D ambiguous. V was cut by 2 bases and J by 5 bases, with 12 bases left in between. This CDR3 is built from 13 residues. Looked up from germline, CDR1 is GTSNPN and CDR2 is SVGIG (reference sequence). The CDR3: CAWSLGRRTEAFF. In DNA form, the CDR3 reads TGTGCCTGGAGTCTCGGGAGACGGACTGAAGCTTTCTTT.

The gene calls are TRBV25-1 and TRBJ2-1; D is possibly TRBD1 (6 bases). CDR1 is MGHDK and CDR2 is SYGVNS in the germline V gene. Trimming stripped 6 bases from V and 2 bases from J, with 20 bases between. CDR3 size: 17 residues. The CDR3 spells CASRHGVYRDPYNEQFF. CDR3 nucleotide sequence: TGTGCCAGCAGACATGGGGTCTACAGGGACCCCTACAATGAGCAGTTCTTC.

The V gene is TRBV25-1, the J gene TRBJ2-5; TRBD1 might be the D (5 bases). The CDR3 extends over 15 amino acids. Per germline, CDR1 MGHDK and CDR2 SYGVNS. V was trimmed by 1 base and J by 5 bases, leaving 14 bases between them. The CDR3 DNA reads TGTGCCAGCAGTGAATGGGGCGACCGCAGCGAGACCCAGTACTTC. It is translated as CASSEWGDRSETQYF. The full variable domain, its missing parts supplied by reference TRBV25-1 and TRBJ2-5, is EADIYQTPRYLVIGTGKKITLECSQTMGHDKMYWYQQDPGMELHLIHYSYGVNSTEKGDLSSESTVSRIRTEHFPLTLESARPSHTSQYLCASSEWGDRSETQYFGPGTRLLVL.

The CDR3 bases are TGTGCCAGCAGCTTTACGAGTTGGGGGGGGAGTCGGGACGAGCAGTACTTC. Amino acids: CASSFTSWGGSRDEQYF. The chain recombines TRBV11-2 with TRBJ2-7, with 7 bases that match TRBD2. CDR3 size: 17 residues. V dropped 3 bases and J dropped 5; count of bases not matched to a gene: 16. CDR1 is SGHAT, CDR2 FQNNGV, per germline.

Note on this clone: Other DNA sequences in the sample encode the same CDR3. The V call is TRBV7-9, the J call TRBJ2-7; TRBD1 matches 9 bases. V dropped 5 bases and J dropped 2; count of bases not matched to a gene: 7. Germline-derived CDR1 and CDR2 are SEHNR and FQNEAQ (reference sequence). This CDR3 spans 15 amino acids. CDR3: CASSRPGQGAYEQYF. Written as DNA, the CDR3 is TGTGCCAGCAGCCGACCGGGACAGGGAGCCTACGAGCAGTACTTC.

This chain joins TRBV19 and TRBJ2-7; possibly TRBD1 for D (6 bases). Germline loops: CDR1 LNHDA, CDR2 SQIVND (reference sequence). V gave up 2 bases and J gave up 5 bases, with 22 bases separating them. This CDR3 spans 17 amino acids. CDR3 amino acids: CASSILQGRVSPDEQYF. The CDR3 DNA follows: TGTGCCAGTAGTATACTGCAGGGGAGAGTTTCACCCGACGAGCAGTACTTC.